Shown below are 9 T cell receptor beta chains from a single sample sequenced in a study of T cell responses to AZD1222 COVID-19 vaccine. The data were produced by immunoSEQ multiplex PCR, yet TCRdb's version contains in-frame clones alone and is incomplete. The profile shows around 130,000 clones, 70% to 90% of them singletons. The material was peripheral blood, obtained on day 0 of AZD1222 vaccination. The receptors derive from an adult in good health.

The chain joins TRBV7-5 to TRBJ2-7; the tabulated D call, TRBD2, remains unverified against the DNA. TRBV7-5 is a pseudogene segment. The CDR3 sequence is 14 residues long. The CDR3 nucleotides read TGTGCCAGAAGCGAAACTCGGGGAACCTACGAGCAGTACTTC. This sequence encodes CARSETRGTYEQYF.

The chain has TRBV6-5 and TRBJ2-3, with 9 positions matching TRBD2. V was pared by 5 bases and J by 2 bases, with 5 bases of the junction left unmatched. The CDR3 sequence is 15 residues long. Germline V CDR1 and CDR2: MNHEY, SVGAGI. The CDR3 DNA reads as TGTGCCAGCAGTCCCTTAGCGGGGGCCACAGATACGCAGTATTTT. Amino acids: CASSPLAGATDTQYF.

The rearrangement uses TRBV6-5 and TRBJ1-2; D is unclear. The CDR3 runs to 14 residues. The V end was cut by 2 bases, the J end by 2 bases, with 9 bases between. Germline V gene data show CDR1 as MNHEY and CDR2 as SVGAGI. CDR3 bases: TGTGCCAGCAGTTACAGAGGGAGAAACTATGGCTACACCTTC. This translates into CASSYRGRNYGYTF.

This chain uses TRBV6-5 with TRBJ1-2; no firm D call. With 6 bases removed from V and 8 bases from J, the gap between germline ends came to 16 bases. The CDR3 is 13 residues long. The germline V gene has CDR1 MNHEY and CDR2 SVGAGI. The CDR3 sequence is CASSADGVEGYTF. CDR3 nucleotide sequence: TGTGCCAGCAGCGCCGACGGGGTAGAGGGCTACACCTTC.

The V and J genes are TRBV5-1 and TRBJ1-4; 7 bases are a match to TRBD1. J lost 1 base, V lost 4 bases, and 1 base had no gene match. The germline V gene has CDR1 SGHRS and CDR2 YFSETQ. This CDR3 is 14 amino acids long. DNA of the CDR3: TGCGCCAGCAGCCGGACAGGAACTAATGAAAAACTGTTTTTT. Its translation: CASSRTGTNEKLFF.

The gene calls are TRBV7-9 and TRBJ1-3; D is unclear. Trimming removed 4 bases from V and 3 bases from J, with 7 bases in between. Per germline, CDR1 SEHNR and CDR2 FQNEAQ (reference sequence). This CDR3 is 13 amino acids long. The CDR3 bases are TGTGCCAGCAGCTCCAGAAATGGAAACACCATATATTTT. Its translation is CASSSRNGNTIYF.

V is TRBV6-5 and J is TRBJ2-7, with TRBD2 matching 8 bases. CDR3 length: 13 residues. Germline loops: CDR1 MNHEY, CDR2 SVGAGI. V lost 2 bases, J lost 4 bases, and 1 base stayed unmatched. CDR3: CASSYGGRYEQYF. DNA for the CDR3: TGTGCCAGCAGTTACGGCGGGAGGTACGAGCAGTACTTC.

The V and J genes are TRBV18 and TRBJ1-4, with D uncertain. Trimming stripped 0 bases from V and 5 bases from J, with 10 bases between. This CDR3 is built from 15 residues. Germline values: CDR1 KGHSH, CDR2 LQKENI. CDR3 residues: CASSPPDEQNEKLFF. The CDR3 DNA reads as TGTGCCAGCTCACCACCCGACGAGCAGAATGAAAAACTGTTTTTT. Using reference TRBV18 and TRBJ1-4 for the parts outside the CDR3, the full variable domain is NAGVMQNPRHLVRRRGQEARLRCSPMKGHSHVYWYRQLPEEGLKFMVYLQKENIIDESGMPKERFSAEFPKEGPSILRIQQVVRGDSAAYFCASSPPDEQNEKLFFGSGTQLSVL.

The chain combines TRBV6-5 with TRBJ1-2; possibly TRBD1 for D (5 bases). V was clipped by 11 bases and J by 2 bases, with 21 bases between them. Germline-derived CDR1 and CDR2 are MNHEY and SVGAGI. The CDR3 length is 15 residues. In DNA, the CDR3 is TGTGCCTCCGGGGGGGTAAAGGAGAAGAACTATGGCTACACCTTC. Its translation is CASGGVKEKNYGYTF.